This T cell receptor beta chain was identified in a study of CD8 T cells in Susac syndrome. RNA, at 0.5 to 1 ug, was reverse transcribed with random hexamers. TCRdb processed the immunoSEQ multiplex PCR reads anew with MiXCR; each CDR3 protein has one entry. The data contain roughly 150,000 distinct CDR3 sequences, about 91% of them singletons. The T cells that were sequenced for TCR beta were CD8+ and CD4+ cells from blood. V shed 3 bases, J shed 8 bases, and the junction held 8 bases outside the gene matches. The CDR3 sequence is 15 residues long. CDR1 is SGHAT and CDR2 is FQNNGV in the germline V gene. This clonotype was counted only a few times.

The specimen sequenced was CD4+ T cells from PBMCs. V usage is TRBV11-2 and J usage is TRBJ2-1; 9 nucleotides line up with TRBD2. This TCR was sampled from a human donor in good health. DNA for the CDR3: TGTGCCAGCAGCTTTAACGCGGGGGGGCCCCATGAGCAGTTCTTC. This gives the protein CASSFNAGGPHEQFF. Based on the CDR3 plus reference TRBV11-2 and TRBJ2-1, the full variable domain is EAGVAQSPRYKIIEKRQSVAFWCNPISGHATLYWYQQILGQGPKLLIQFQNNGVVDDSQLPKDRFSAERLKGVDSTLKIQPAKLEDSAVYLCASSFNAGGPHEQFFGPGTRLTVL.